This T cell receptor beta chain stems from a study of T cell repertoires in cytomegalovirus infection. For the study at large: Evidence of both CMV infection and a matching HLA type came from public TCR beta signatures.

TCRdb used MiXCR to reprocess the reads, holding one entry per CDR3 protein. The sample lists about 52,000 distinct CDR3 sequences; around 18% were seen once. This clonotype was detected only a few times. The target antigen is unknown. Trimming left V 7 bases short and J 6 bases short, with 9 bases between. CDR3 size: 11 residues. CDR1 MNHEY and CDR2 SVGAGI come from the germline V gene. Study-wide findings and caveats: It was HLA-C-restricted CMV-specific TCR beta clonotypes that dominated the response ex vivo. Adding up the frequency of public TCR beta families identified people who carried CMV plus the relevant HLA.

The sample consisted of CD8+ T cells from cultured PBMCs, taken from culture after CMV antigen stimulation. This receptor was taken from a human donor in good health (CMV status not recorded). Some clones in this sample may be carry-over from other donors' samples. The rearrangement links TRBV6-5 to TRBJ1-1, with D unclear. The CDR3 DNA is TGTGCCAGCACGAGTGGGGCTGAAGCTTTCTTT. Translating it yields CASTSGAEAFF.